The entry that follows covers one TCR beta chain sequence. The sample originates from a study of shared clonotypes between healthy human individuals. Naive CD8 isolation took CD45RO-negative cells positively selected for CCR7 and excluded terminally differentiated effector memory CD45RA+ cells. Using immunoSEQ multiplex PCR, the repertoire was profiled, and TCRdb retains in-frame clones only, with some absent. This repertoire shows around 2.1 million clones, 90% to 95% found once; its top ten account for over 1.5%. Trimming removed 1 base from V and 4 bases from J; junction bases left unmatched: 13. Per germline, CDR1 SGHTA and CDR2 FQGTGA. The CDR3 has 18 amino acids.

The sequenced sample consisted of naive CD8+ T cells from PBMCs. V usage is TRBV7-3 and J usage is TRBJ2-1, with 7 bases that match TRBD1. This receptor was taken from a young man in good health. Some clones in this sample may be carry-over from other donors' samples. The chain's CDR3 is CASSLNPTGAPVYNEQFF. The CDR3 DNA is TGTGCCAGCAGCTTAAACCCCACAGGGGCCCCGGTTTACAATGAGCAGTTCTTC.